Listed below are T cell receptor beta chains from one sample, sequenced in a study of cytomegalovirus exposure and HLA in healthy donors. Profiling relied on immunoSEQ multiplex PCR, and the TCRdb table lists in-frame clones only, not all of them. This table holds around 150,000 clones, approximately 82% found once. Sequenced material: PBMCs. These receptors came from a man aged 25 to 40 in good health and CMV-seropositive. The CDR3 runs from the conserved cysteine through the conserved F or W.

j_call v_call cdr3_aa
TRBJ2-1 TRBV18 CASSPGQGLLDNEQFF
TRBJ1-3 TRBV28 CASSLVLESSGNTIYF
TRBJ2-2 TRBV18 CASSPPRGQPNTGELFF
TRBJ1-1 TRBV6-5 CASSYSGGTEAFF
TRBJ1-2 TRBV4-1 CASSPRDEAYGYTF
TRBJ2-2 TRBV7-6 CASTQAAGQGTTNTGELFF
TRBJ2-3 TRBV30 CAYTKGASTDTQYF
TRBJ2-1 TRBV19 CASSTILGLSPYNEQFF
TRBJ2-1 TRBV15 CATSRSAGSYNEQFF
TRBJ1-2 TRBV28 CASSRRESGYTF
TRBJ2-5 TRBV5-1 CASSSHSGEAGTQYF
TRBJ2-3 TRBV29-1 CSVEERGGADTQYF
TRBJ1-2 TRBV2 CASRRTVDGYGYTF
TRBJ2-5 TRBV7-9 CASSLGQGGQETQYF
TRBJ2-3 TRBV29-1 CSVEDDSSTLDTQYF
TRBJ2-1 TRBV4-2 CASSHRLAGIYNEQFF
TRBJ2-2 TRBV27 CASSYRGGGELFF
TRBJ1-5 TRBV9 CASSVGLGSNQPQHF
TRBJ1-1 TRBV19 CATTGREAFF
TRBJ2-7 TRBV11-2 CASSPLRAGGRLQEQYF
TRBJ2-3 TRBV2 CASRLAGGWGTDTQYF
TRBJ2-7 TRBV2 CASSEVGEKSVEQHF
TRBJ2-1 TRBV19 CASSIGDTVLNEQFF
TRBJ2-3 TRBV6-4 CASSVQGGTDTQYF
TRBJ1-2 TRBV7-6 CASSSRQGDYGYTF
TRBJ2-7 TRBV6-5 CASWAQGTYEQYF
TRBJ2-2 TRBV2 CASSEGRGGTGELFF
TRBJ2-3 TRBV7-9 CASTYGLAGDTDTQYF
TRBJ2-5 TRBV28 CASSLETVQETQYF